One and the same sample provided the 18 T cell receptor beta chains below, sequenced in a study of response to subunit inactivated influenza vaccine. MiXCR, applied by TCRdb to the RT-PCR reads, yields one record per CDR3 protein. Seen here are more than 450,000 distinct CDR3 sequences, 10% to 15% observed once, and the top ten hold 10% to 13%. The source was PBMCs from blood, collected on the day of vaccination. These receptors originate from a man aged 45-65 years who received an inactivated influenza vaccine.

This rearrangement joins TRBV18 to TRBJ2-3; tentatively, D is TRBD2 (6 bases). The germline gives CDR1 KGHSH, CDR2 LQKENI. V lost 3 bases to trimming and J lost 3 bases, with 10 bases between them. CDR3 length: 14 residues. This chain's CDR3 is CASSPGLLTDTQYF. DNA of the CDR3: TGTGCCAGCTCACCGGGACTCCTAACAGATACGCAGTATTTT.

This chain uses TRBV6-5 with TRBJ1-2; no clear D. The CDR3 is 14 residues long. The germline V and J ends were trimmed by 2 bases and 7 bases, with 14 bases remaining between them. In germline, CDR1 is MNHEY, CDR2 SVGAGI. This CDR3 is CASSYAPEASGYTF. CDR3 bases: TGTGCCAGCAGTTACGCTCCCGAAGCGAGTGGCTACACCTTC.

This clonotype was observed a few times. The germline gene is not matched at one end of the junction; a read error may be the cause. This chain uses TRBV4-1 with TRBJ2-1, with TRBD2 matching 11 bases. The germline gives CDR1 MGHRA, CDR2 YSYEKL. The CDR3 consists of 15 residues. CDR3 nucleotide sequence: TGCGCCAGCAGCCAAGATCTAGGTAGCGGGGGGGCGGGGGTCTTC. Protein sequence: CASSQDLGSGGAGVF.

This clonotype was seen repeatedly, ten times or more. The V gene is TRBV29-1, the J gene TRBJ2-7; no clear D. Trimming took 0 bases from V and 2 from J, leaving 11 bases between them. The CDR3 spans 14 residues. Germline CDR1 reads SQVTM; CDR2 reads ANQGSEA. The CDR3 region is CSVEDQSGAYEQYF. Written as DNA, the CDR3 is TGCAGCGTTGAAGATCAAAGTGGGGCCTACGAGCAGTACTTC.

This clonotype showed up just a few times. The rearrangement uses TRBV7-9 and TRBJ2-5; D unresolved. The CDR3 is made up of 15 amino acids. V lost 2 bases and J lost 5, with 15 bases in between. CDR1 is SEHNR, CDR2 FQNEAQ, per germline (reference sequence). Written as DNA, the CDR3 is TGTGCCAGCAGCTTAACTGGACCCATCAGGGAGACCCAGTACTTC. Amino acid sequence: CASSLTGPIRETQYF. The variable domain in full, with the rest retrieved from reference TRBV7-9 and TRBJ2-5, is DTGVSQNPRHKITKRGQNVTFRCDPISEHNRLYWYRQTLGQGPEFLTYFQNEAQLEKSRLLSDRFSAERPKGSFSTLEIQRTEQGDSAMYLCASSLTGPIRETQYFGPGTRLLVL.

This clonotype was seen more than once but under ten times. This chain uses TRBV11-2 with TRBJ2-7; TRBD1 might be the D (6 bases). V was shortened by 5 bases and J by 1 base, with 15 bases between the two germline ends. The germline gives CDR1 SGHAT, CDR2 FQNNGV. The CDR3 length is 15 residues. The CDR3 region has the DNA TGTGCCAGCAGCCTCGACAGGACCTTGTCCTACGAGCAGTACTTC. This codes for CASSLDRTLSYEQYF.

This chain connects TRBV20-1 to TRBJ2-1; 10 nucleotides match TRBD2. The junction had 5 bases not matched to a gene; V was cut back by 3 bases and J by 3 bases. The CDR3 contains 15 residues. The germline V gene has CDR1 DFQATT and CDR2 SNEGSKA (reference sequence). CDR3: CSASPLAGFYNEQFF. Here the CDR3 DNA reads TGCAGTGCTAGTCCACTAGCGGGGTTCTACAATGAGCAGTTCTTC.

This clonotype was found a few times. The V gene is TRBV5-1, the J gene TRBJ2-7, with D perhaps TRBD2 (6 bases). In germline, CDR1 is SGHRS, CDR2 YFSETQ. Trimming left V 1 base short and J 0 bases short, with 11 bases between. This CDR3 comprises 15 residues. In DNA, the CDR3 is TGCGCCAGCAGCTTGACTAGCCCGCCCTCCTACGAGCAGTACTTC. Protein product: CASSLTSPPSYEQYF.

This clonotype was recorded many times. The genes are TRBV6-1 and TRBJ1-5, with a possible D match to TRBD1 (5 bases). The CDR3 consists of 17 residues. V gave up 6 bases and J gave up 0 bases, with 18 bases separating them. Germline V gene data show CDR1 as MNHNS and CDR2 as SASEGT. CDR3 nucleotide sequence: TGTGCCAGCAGCCCGATACCGGGACCGATTAGCAATCAGCCCCAGCATTTT. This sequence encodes CASSPIPGPISNQPQHF.

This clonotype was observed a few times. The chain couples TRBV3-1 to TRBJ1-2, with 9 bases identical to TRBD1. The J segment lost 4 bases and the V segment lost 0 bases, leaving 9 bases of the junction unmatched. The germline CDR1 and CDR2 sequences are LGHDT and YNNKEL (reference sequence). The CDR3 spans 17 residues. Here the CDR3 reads CASSQDQGDRAAYGYTF. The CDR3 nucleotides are TGTGCCAGCAGCCAAGATCAGGGGGACAGGGCCGCCTATGGCTACACCTTC.

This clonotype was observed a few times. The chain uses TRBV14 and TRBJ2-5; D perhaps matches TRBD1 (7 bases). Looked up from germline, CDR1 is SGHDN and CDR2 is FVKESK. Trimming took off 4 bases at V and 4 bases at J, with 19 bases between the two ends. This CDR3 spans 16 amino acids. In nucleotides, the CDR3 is TGTGCCAGCAGCCTACGTTACAGGGGAGGAGGAGAGACCCAGTACTTC. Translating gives CASSLRYRGGGETQYF.

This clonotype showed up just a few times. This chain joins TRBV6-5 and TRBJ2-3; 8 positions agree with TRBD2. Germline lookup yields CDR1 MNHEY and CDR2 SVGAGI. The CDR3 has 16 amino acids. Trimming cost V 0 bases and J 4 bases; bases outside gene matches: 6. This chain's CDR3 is CASSYSAGGAADTQYF. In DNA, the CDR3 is TGTGCCAGCAGTTACTCGGCCGGGGGGGCCGCAGATACGCAGTATTTT.

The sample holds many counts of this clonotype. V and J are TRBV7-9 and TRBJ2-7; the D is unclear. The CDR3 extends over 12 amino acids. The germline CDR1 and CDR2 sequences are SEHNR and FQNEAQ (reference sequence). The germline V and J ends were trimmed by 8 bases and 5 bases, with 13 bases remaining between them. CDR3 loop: CASGVKANEQYF. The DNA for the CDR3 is TGTGCCAGCGGGGTCAAAGCGAACGAGCAGTACTTC.

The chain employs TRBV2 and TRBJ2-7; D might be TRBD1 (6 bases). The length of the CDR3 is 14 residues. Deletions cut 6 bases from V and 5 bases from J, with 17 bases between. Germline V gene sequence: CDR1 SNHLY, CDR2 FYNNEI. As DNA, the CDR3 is TGTGCCAGCAGACCCGGACAGTACCCCGACGAGCAGTACTTC. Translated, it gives CASRPGQYPDEQYF.

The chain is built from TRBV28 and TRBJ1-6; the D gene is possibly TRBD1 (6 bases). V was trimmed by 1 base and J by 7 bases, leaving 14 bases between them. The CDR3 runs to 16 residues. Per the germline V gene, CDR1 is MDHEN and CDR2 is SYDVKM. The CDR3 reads CASSLFGGAGNSPLHF. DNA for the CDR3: TGTGCCAGCAGTTTATTCGGGGGGGCAGGGAATTCACCCCTCCACTTT.

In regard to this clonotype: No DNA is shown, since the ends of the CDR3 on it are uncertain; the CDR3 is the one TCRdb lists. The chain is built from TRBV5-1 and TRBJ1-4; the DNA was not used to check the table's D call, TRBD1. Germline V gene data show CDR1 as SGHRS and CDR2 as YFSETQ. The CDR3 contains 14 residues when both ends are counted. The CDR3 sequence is CASSFGPGGEKLFF.

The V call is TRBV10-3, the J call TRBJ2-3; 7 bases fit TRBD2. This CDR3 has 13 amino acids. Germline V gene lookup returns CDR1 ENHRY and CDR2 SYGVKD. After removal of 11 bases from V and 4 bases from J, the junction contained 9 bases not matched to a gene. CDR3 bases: TGTGCCGTGACGGGGGGAGACTCAGATACGCAGTATTTT. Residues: CAVTGGDSDTQYF.

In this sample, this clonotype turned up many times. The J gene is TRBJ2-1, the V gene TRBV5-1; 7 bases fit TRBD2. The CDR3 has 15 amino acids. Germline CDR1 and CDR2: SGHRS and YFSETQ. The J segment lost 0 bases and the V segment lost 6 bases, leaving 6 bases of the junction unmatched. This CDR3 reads CASNTQRGSYNEQFF. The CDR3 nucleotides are TGCGCCAGCAATACTCAGCGGGGCTCCTACAATGAGCAGTTCTTC.